The 18 T cell receptor beta chains in this list originate from one sample, sequenced in a study of cytomegalovirus exposure and HLA in healthy donors. This PCR relied on a set of 60 Vbeta primers and 13 Jbeta primers. TCRdb's table, derived via immunoSEQ multiplex PCR, lists solely in-frame clones and lacks some. The sample has roughly 180,000 clones, more than 65% seen once; the top ten hold 1.2%. Source material: PBMCs. The receptor source for this set is a girl under 10 years old in good health and CMV-seropositive.

CDR3 loop: CASYRLAGGPGYF. The CDR3 region has the DNA TGTGCCAGCTATAGACTAGCGGGAGGGCCGGGGTACTTC. The chain joins TRBV28 to TRBJ2-7; 14 positions agree with TRBD2. The CDR3 covers 13 residues. V shed 8 bases, J shed 12 bases, and the junction held 9 bases outside the gene matches. From germline, CDR1 is MDHEN and CDR2 SYDVKM.

V and J are TRBV6-1 and TRBJ2-1; 9 nucleotides line up with TRBD1. This CDR3 has 18 residues. The J segment lost 7 bases and the V segment lost 4 bases, leaving 17 bases of the junction unmatched. Looked up from germline, CDR1 is MNHNS and CDR2 is SASEGT. Written as DNA, the CDR3 is TGTGCCAGCAGTGGACGGCCAGGACAGGGGATGGCCGGAAATGAGCAGTTCTTC. Translated: CASSGRPGQGMAGNEQFF.

This chain uses TRBV7-8 with TRBJ2-1, with a weak D call TRBD2 (5 bases). The germline CDR1 and CDR2 sequences are SGHVS and FQNEAQ. The CDR3 has 15 residues. V was cut by 2 bases and J by 0 bases, with 8 bases left in between. CDR3: CASSLRGSSYNEQFF. Written as DNA, the CDR3 is TGTGCCAGCAGCTTACGGGGAAGCTCCTACAATGAGCAGTTCTTC.

Comments on this clone: In the same sample, other DNA sequences code for this CDR3. V and J are TRBV5-1 and TRBJ1-4; 10 positions match TRBD1. CDR3 length equals 15 residues. The V segment lost 3 bases and the J segment 8 bases; nucleotides outside the gene matches: 7. Germline V CDR1 and CDR2: SGHRS, YFSETQ. In nucleotides, the CDR3 is TGCGCCAGCAGCTCAACCGGGACAGGGGAAGAAAAACTGTTTTTT. Its protein product is CASSSTGTGEEKLFF.

The chain employs TRBV6-5 and TRBJ1-2; D remains ambiguous. The CDR3 is 15 residues long. The V end was cut by 1 base, the J end by 8 bases, with 17 bases between. The germline V gene encodes CDR1 MNHEY and CDR2 SVGAGI. The CDR3, as DNA: TGTGCCAGCAGTTACTTACTCGCGGGTCGGGGAGGCTACACCTTC. Its protein is CASSYLLAGRGGYTF.

The chain employs TRBV10-3 and TRBJ1-6; D is possibly TRBD1 (6 bases). The V end lost 1 base, the J end lost 7 bases, and 14 bases lay between the germline ends. The CDR3 is 16 residues long. The germline CDR1 and CDR2 sequences are ENHRY and SYGVKD. Here the CDR3 reads CAISEWGGQVNSPLHF. CDR3 bases: TGTGCCATCAGTGAGTGGGGGGGCCAGGTGAATTCACCCCTCCACTTT.

The gene calls are TRBV18 and TRBJ2-7; TRBD2 aligns across 7 bases. The CDR3 runs 13 residues. Germline CDR1 is KGHSH and CDR2 is LQKENI. V gave up 0 bases and J gave up 9 bases; unmatched junction bases: 5. The CDR3 region is CASSPPGREWQYF. DNA of the CDR3: TGTGCCAGCTCACCACCGGGGCGGGAGTGGCAGTACTTC.

The CDR3 here is CASSIRLAATSFEEQFF. In DNA, the CDR3 is TGTGCCAGCAGCATCCGACTAGCGGCTACCTCTTTCGAAGAGCAGTTCTTC. The chain uses TRBV11-3 and TRBJ2-1; 9 bases map to TRBD2. The CDR3 loop spans 17 amino acids. V dropped 5 bases and J dropped 10; count of bases not matched to a gene: 18. CDR1 and CDR2 from the germline V gene are SGHNT and YENEEA.

This chain connects TRBV19 to TRBJ1-5, with 7 bases lining up with TRBD1. V gave up 9 bases and J gave up 0 bases; unmatched junction bases: 14. CDR1 and CDR2 from the germline V gene are LNHDA and SQIVND (reference sequence). The CDR3 totals 17 residues. CDR3 in amino acids: CASKVSRQGYSNQPQHF. CDR3 bases: TGTGCCAGCAAGGTCTCTAGACAGGGATATAGCAATCAGCCCCAGCATTTT.

J is TRBJ1-3 and V is TRBV7-3; 7 bases agree with TRBD1. CDR3 size: 16 residues. Germline V gene lookup returns CDR1 SGHTA and CDR2 FQGTGA. Trimming removed 5 bases from V and 3 bases from J; junction bases left unmatched: 10. CDR3 in amino acids: CASSPTSTGFGNTIYF. The DNA for the CDR3 is TGTGCCAGCAGCCCAACCTCGACAGGGTTTGGAAACACCATATATTTT.

The CDR3 is CASRGGRGRGSPLHF. CDR3 nucleotide sequence: TGTGCCAGCAGAGGGGGCAGGGGCCGGGGTTCACCCCTCCACTTT. The V and J genes are TRBV21-1 and TRBJ1-6; the D segment call TRBD1 is taken from the table without a DNA check. TRBV21-1 is a listed pseudogene. The CDR3 is 15 amino acids.

With regard to this clone: Sequence at one end of the junction differs from germline and may be a read error. This sequence joins TRBV6-1 and TRBJ1-3; D ambiguous. Per the germline V gene, CDR1 is MNHNS and CDR2 is SASEGT. This CDR3 comprises 17 residues. This CDR3 is CASTERPDVNSGNTMYF. CDR3 in DNA: TGTGCCAGCACTGAGCGGCCGGATGTTAACTCTGGAAACACCATGTATTTT.

CDR3 in DNA: TGCGCCAGCAGCTTGGTATCAGGGGTGTCAGATACGCAGTATTTT. Protein sequence: CASSLVSGVSDTQYF. The chain has TRBV5-1 and TRBJ2-3; TRBD1 might be the D (6 bases). The CDR3 covers 15 residues. CDR1 is SGHRS, CDR2 YFSETQ, per germline. V was pared by 0 bases and J by 4 bases, with 12 bases between.

The chain carries TRBV15 and TRBJ1-3, with TRBD1 as a possible D gene (6 bases). This CDR3 contains 18 residues. Looked up from germline, CDR1 is LNHNV and CDR2 is YYDKDF (reference sequence). V lost 1 base and J lost 3, with 19 bases in between. CDR3 protein: CATSRVLRGGGFGNTIYF. The DNA of the CDR3 is TGTGCCACCAGCAGAGTTCTAAGAGGGGGAGGGTTTGGAAACACCATATATTTT.

V usage is TRBV25-1 and J usage is TRBJ1-4; D gene ambiguous. V shed 1 base and J shed 0 bases, with 6 bases lying between them. This CDR3 comprises 15 residues. From germline, CDR1 is MGHDK and CDR2 SYGVNS. CDR3 sequence: CASSESFATNEKLFF. CDR3 DNA: TGTGCCAGCAGTGAATCTTTTGCAACTAATGAAAAACTGTTTTTT.

The gene calls are TRBV5-1 and TRBJ2-3, with a tentative D call TRBD2 (6 bases). V was pared by 4 bases and J by 1 base, with 13 bases between. Per germline, CDR1 SGHRS and CDR2 YFSETQ. This CDR3 has 15 amino acids. CDR3 sequence: CASSRIREGTDTQYF. The DNA for the CDR3 is TGCGCCAGCAGCAGGATCAGGGAGGGCACAGATACGCAGTATTTT.

The chain links TRBV4-1 to TRBJ1-5; 10 bases are a match to TRBD1. The CDR3 sequence is 20 residues long. CDR1 is MGHRA and CDR2 is YSYEKL in the germline V gene. J was trimmed by 0 bases and V by 2 bases; bases with no gene match: 13. The CDR3 loop reads CASSQHYRDRGLYSNQPQHF. Here the CDR3 DNA reads TGCGCCAGCAGCCAACACTACCGGGACAGGGGCCTATATAGCAATCAGCCCCAGCATTTT.

The chain carries TRBV28 and TRBJ2-1; 10 nucleotides align to TRBD1. The V gene's germline CDR1 is MDHEN and CDR2 SYDVKM. The ends lost 2 bases at V and 14 bases at J; junction bases unmatched: 6. The CDR3 loop spans 13 amino acids. The CDR3 nucleotides are TGTGCCAGCAGTTTAGGGACAGGGGAGGGCGAGTTCTTC. Translation gives CASSLGTGEGEFF. The variable domain in full, completed from reference TRBV28 and TRBJ2-1, reads DVKVTQSSRYLVKRTGEKVFLECVQDMDHENMFWYRQDPGLGLRLIYFSYDVKMKEKGDIPEGYSVSREKKERFSLILESASTNQTSMYLCASSLGTGEGEFFGPGTRLTVL.